This TCR beta chain was observed in a study of blood T cell repertoires in COVID-19. Only in-frame clones appear in the TCRdb table, and some are missing; sequencing was by immunoSEQ multiplex PCR. The sample has approximately 81,000 clones, about four fifths seen once. This clone has only a few counts. Germline trimming cut 0 bases from V and 7 bases from J; bases unmatched to any gene: 7. The germline gives CDR1 MNHEY, CDR2 SVGEGT. There are 15 residues in the CDR3. The V and J genes are TRBV6-2 or TRBV6-3 and TRBJ1-2; 8 bases fit TRBD1. The receptor's source is a human donor in a cohort sampled during active COVID-19. Sequencing input: peripheral blood. This CDR3 is CASSYSLDRAGGYTF. CDR3 nucleotides: TGTGCCAGCAGTTACTCCCTGGACAGGGCGGGTGGCTACACCTTC.